The next 22 T cell receptor beta chains were all read from a single sample in a study of cytomegalovirus exposure and HLA in healthy donors. In the PCR, 60 Vbeta and 13 Jbeta primers were used. Generated by immunoSEQ multiplex PCR, the TCRdb table keeps only in-frame clones and is missing some. The sample records approximately 140,000 clones, 80% being singletons. The sequencing sample was made of PBMCs. All receptors come from a male donor in good health and CMV-seronegative.

The genes are TRBV28 and TRBJ1-1; D is possibly TRBD1 (5 bases). CDR1 and CDR2 (germline): MDHEN, SYDVKM. The CDR3 is 14 residues long. Trimming removed 2 bases at V and 7 bases at J, with 14 bases between. This chain's CDR3 is CASSLDYGAYEAFF. The CDR3 DNA sequence: TGTGCCAGCAGTTTAGATTATGGGGCTTATGAAGCTTTCTTT.

V gene TRBV5-1 combines with J gene TRBJ1-3, with no clear D. Trimming took 1 base from V and 0 from J, leaving 5 bases between them. Germline lookup yields CDR1 SGHRS and CDR2 YFSETQ. This CDR3 contains 14 residues. This chain's CDR3 is CASSLSFSGNTIYF. CDR3 DNA: TGCGCCAGCAGCTTGTCATTCTCTGGAAACACCATATATTTT.

J is TRBJ1-5 and V is TRBV19, with D possibly TRBD1 on 5 matching bases. Trimming left V 3 bases short and J 4 bases short, with 16 bases between. Germline values: CDR1 LNHDA, CDR2 SQIVND (reference sequence). This CDR3 comprises 16 residues. The CDR3 coding sequence is TGTGCCAGTAGTATCCCCGCAAGGGGTTATAATCAGCCCCAGCATTTT. Amino acids: CASSIPARGYNQPQHF.

The chain is built from TRBV4-1 and TRBJ2-7; 8 bases match TRBD2. V dropped 4 bases and J dropped 1; count of bases not matched to a gene: 0. The CDR3 length is 13 residues. CDR1 MGHRA and CDR2 YSYEKL come from the germline V gene. CDR3 protein: CASSPGGSYEQYF. The CDR3 bases are TGCGCCAGCAGCCCGGGGGGGTCCTACGAGCAGTACTTC.

J is TRBJ2-3 and V is TRBV11-2; 9 bases align to TRBD1. CDR1 is SGHAT, CDR2 FQNNGV, per germline. The length of the CDR3 is 16 residues. V trimming: 2 bases; J trimming: 2 bases; junction bases outside the gene matches: 5. CDR3 amino acids: CASSLMGQGHTDTQYF. The DNA for the CDR3 is TGTGCCAGCAGCTTAATGGGACAGGGACACACAGATACGCAGTATTTT.

This rearrangement joins TRBV29-1 to TRBJ1-2; TRBD1 might be the D (5 bases). The V end was cut by 5 bases, the J end by 6 bases, with 13 bases between. The CDR3 has 12 residues. From germline, CDR1 is SQVTM and CDR2 ANQGSEA. The CDR3 loop reads CSVPAGGNGYTF. CDR3 in DNA: TGCAGCGTTCCCGCCGGGGGTAATGGCTACACCTTC.

V gene TRBV9 combines with J gene TRBJ2-5; D might be TRBD2 (6 bases). The germline CDR1 and CDR2 sequences are SGDLS and YYNGEE. The CDR3 spans 15 residues. The V end lost 0 bases, the J end lost 3 bases, and 12 bases lay between the germline ends. CDR3 nucleotide sequence: TGTGCCAGCAGCGTAGCTGGAACGGGAGAAGAGACCCAGTACTTC. This translates into CASSVAGTGEETQYF. The full variable domain, with the rest looked up from reference TRBV9 and TRBJ2-5, is DSGVTQTPKHLITATGQRVTLRCSPRSGDLSVYWYQQSLDQGLQFLIQYYNGEERAKGNILERFSAQQFPDLHSELNLSSLELGDSALYFCASSVAGTGEETQYFGPGTRLLVL.

A single count supports this clone. This chain joins TRBV6-1 and TRBJ1-4; D possibly corresponds to TRBD1 (6 bases). The CDR3 sequence is 15 residues long. V gave up 2 bases and J gave up 8 bases, with 15 bases separating them. The germline V gene encodes CDR1 MNHNS and CDR2 SASEGT. As DNA, the CDR3 is TGTGCCAGCAGTGAAAGGGAAGGGGGTAACGAAAAACTGTTTTTT. It translates to CASSEREGGNEKLFF.

The rearrangement uses TRBV7-9 and TRBJ1-1; tentatively, D is TRBD1 (5 bases). Germline-derived CDR1 and CDR2 are SEHNR and FQNEAQ (reference sequence). This CDR3 comprises 13 residues. Deletions cut 3 bases from V and 5 bases from J, with 10 bases between. CDR3 bases: TGTGCCAGCAGCTTCACAGGCTCAACTGAAGCTTTCTTT. It specifies CASSFTGSTEAFF.

The chain couples TRBV30 to TRBJ1-3; weak D call: TRBD1 (5 bases). CDR1 is GTSNPN, CDR2 SVGIG, per germline (reference sequence). The CDR3 has 13 amino acids. Trimming took 4 bases from V and 4 from J, leaving 11 bases between them. As DNA, the CDR3 is TGTGCCTGGACGGCAGGGTGGGGAAACACCATATATTTT. Protein product: CAWTAGWGNTIYF.

J is TRBJ1-6 and V is TRBV6-5; 8 bases are shared with TRBD1. The CDR3 is made up of 15 amino acids. Germline V CDR1 and CDR2: MNHEY, SVGAGI. Unmatched junction bases numbered 9, after V lost 5 bases and J lost 9 bases. In nucleotides, the CDR3 is TGTGCCAGCAGTATCAGACAGGGGAATACTTCACCCCTCCACTTT. It translates to CASSIRQGNTSPLHF.

The J gene is TRBJ1-2, the V gene TRBV6-5; D call uncertain. The CDR3 totals 13 residues. The germline V gene encodes CDR1 MNHEY and CDR2 SVGAGI. Trimming pared 6 bases from V and 2 bases from J, leaving 10 bases between. The CDR3 region has the DNA TGTGCCAGCAGATCCCCGGGAAACTATGGCTACACCTTC. This translates into CASRSPGNYGYTF.

This chain connects TRBV6-6 to TRBJ1-5; 10 positions match TRBD1. The CDR3 runs 16 residues. Trimming took 2 bases from V and 6 from J; bases not matched to a gene: 7. Germline V CDR1 and CDR2: MNHNY, SVGAGI (reference sequence). The CDR3 DNA reads TGTGCCAGCAGTTACGTAGGACAGGGGGTCGGTCAGCCCCAGCATTTT. Translating gives CASSYVGQGVGQPQHF.

This clone has only one observation. The chain links TRBV27 to TRBJ1-6; D gene ambiguous. This CDR3 has 15 amino acids. V was clipped by 4 bases and J by 0 bases, with 7 bases between them. CDR1 is MNHEY and CDR2 is SMNVEV in the germline V gene (reference sequence). The CDR3 DNA sequence: TGTGCCAGCAGTTCCACTTACTCCTATAATTCACCCCTCCACTTT. Encoded protein: CASSSTYSYNSPLHF.

The CDR3 loop reads CSVRSEKLFF. The CDR3 bases are TGCAGCGTACGGAGTGAAAAACTGTTTTTT. The chain is built from TRBV29-1 and TRBJ1-4; D unresolved. V gave up 6 bases and J gave up 7 bases, with 6 bases separating them. Per the germline V gene, CDR1 is SQVTM and CDR2 is ANQGSEA. The CDR3 covers 10 residues.

Turning to this clone: This CDR3 is also generated by other DNA sequences in the sample. V gene TRBV27 combines with J gene TRBJ2-7; 7 bases fit TRBD1. The length of the CDR3 is 12 residues. V lost 9 bases to trimming and J lost 0 bases; unmatched junction nucleotides: 2. The V gene's germline CDR1 is MNHEY and CDR2 SMNVEV (reference sequence). The CDR3 is CASSGGSYEQYF. The CDR3 DNA follows: TGTGCCAGTTCAGGGGGCTCCTACGAGCAGTACTTC.

The V and J genes are TRBV7-9 and TRBJ1-3, with no clear D. Germline lookup yields CDR1 SEHNR and CDR2 FQNEAQ (reference sequence). Between the trimmed V and J ends, which lost 4 bases and 0 bases, there was a span of 13 bases. This CDR3 spans 16 amino acids. The CDR3 here is CASSSYLPFSGNTIYF. Written as DNA, the CDR3 is TGTGCCAGCAGCTCCTACCTCCCTTTCTCTGGAAACACCATATATTTT. Full variable domain (missing parts from reference TRBV7-9 and TRBJ1-3): DTGVSQNPRHKITKRGQNVTFRCDPISEHNRLYWYRQTLGQGPEFLTYFQNEAQLEKSRLLSDRFSAERPKGSFSTLEIQRTEQGDSAMYLCASSSYLPFSGNTIYFGEGSWLTVV.

This clone appeared a few times. The chain uses TRBV6-6 and TRBJ1-3; 11 nucleotides agree with TRBD1. CDR1 is MNHNY, CDR2 SVGAGI, per germline (reference sequence). V was pared by 5 bases and J by 3 bases, with 3 bases of the junction left unmatched. The CDR3 spans 15 residues. As DNA, the CDR3 is TGTGCCAGCAGTAGGGGGACAGGGGGTGGAAACACCATATATTTT. The encoded protein is CASSRGTGGGNTIYF.

The genes are TRBV19 and TRBJ2-2, with D possibly TRBD1 on 5 matching bases. Trimming pared 3 bases from V and 4 bases from J, leaving 12 bases between. The germline CDR1 and CDR2 sequences are LNHDA and SQIVND (reference sequence). The CDR3 is 15 residues long. CDR3: CASSIQGTGTGELFF. The CDR3 DNA reads TGTGCCAGTAGTATTCAGGGTACGGGCACCGGGGAGCTGTTTTTT.

The rearrangement joins TRBV13 to TRBJ1-5; D gene ambiguous. Germline V lookup: CDR1 PRHDT, CDR2 FYEKMQ (reference sequence). The CDR3 extends over 13 amino acids. V lost 1 base, J lost 4 bases, and 5 bases lay in between. The CDR3 spells CASSLAGNQPQHF. The CDR3 DNA reads as TGTGCCAGCAGCTTAGCGGGGAATCAGCCCCAGCATTTT.

The rearrangement joins TRBV25-1 to TRBJ2-1, with D possibly being TRBD1 (5 bases). Trimming took 4 bases from V and 2 from J, leaving 9 bases between them. The CDR3 is made up of 14 amino acids. Germline lookup yields CDR1 MGHDK and CDR2 SYGVNS. CDR3 bases: TGTGCCAGCAGTGCGACAGAAGCCTACAATGAGCAGTTCTTC. This codes for CASSATEAYNEQFF. The variable domain in full, with the rest retrieved from reference TRBV25-1 and TRBJ2-1, is EADIYQTPRYLVIGTGKKITLECSQTMGHDKMYWYQQDPGMELHLIHYSYGVNSTEKGDLSSESTVSRIRTEHFPLTLESARPSHTSQYLCASSATEAYNEQFFGPGTRLTVL.

The chain employs TRBV5-4 and TRBJ2-3, with D perhaps TRBD2 (6 bases). Germline V CDR1 and CDR2: SGHNT, YYREEE (reference sequence). The CDR3 loop spans 15 amino acids. Deletions cut 2 bases from V and 0 bases from J, with 10 bases between. The CDR3 protein is CASSLGDSSTDTQYF. The CDR3 DNA sequence: TGTGCCAGCAGCTTAGGGGACTCAAGCACAGATACGCAGTATTTT.